What follows is one T cell receptor (beta chain) and its context. The antigen is unknown. CDR3 length: 13 amino acids. V dropped 2 bases and J dropped 7 bases, with 11 bases sitting between them. Germline V CDR1 and CDR2: MDHEN, SYDVKM. The sample is drawn from a study of cytomegalovirus exposure and HLA in healthy donors. Notes on the study in general: A later analysis found most CMV-associated TCR beta chains apparently HLA-restricted.

The PCR was carried out with 60 Vbeta primers and 13 Jbeta primers. Sequencing used immunoSEQ multiplex PCR; TCRdb keeps in-frame clones, though not all of them. The table shows 55,000 to 80,000 clones, with about 69% occurring only once. Specimen: PBMCs. The clonotype comes from a woman aged 25 to 39 in good health and CMV-seronegative. The V gene is TRBV28, the J gene TRBJ1-2; maybe TRBD1 (5 bases). CDR3 sequence: CASSLGGGLGYTF. DNA of the CDR3: TGTGCCAGCAGTTTAGGGGGAGGGCTTGGCTACACCTTC.